These T cell receptor beta chains were read from a single sample in a study of technical replicates of blood from a few donors. Repertoires were generated with immunoSEQ multiplex PCR, while TCRdb's copy carries only in-frame clones and drops some. The sample shows 95,000 or so clones, about 95% of them seen only once. The sequencing sample was made of T cells isolated from PBMCs. These TCRs come from a human donor in good health. CDR3s leave out the opening cysteine and the closing phenylalanine or tryptophan.

J	V	CDR3
TRBJ2-7	TRBV5-1	ASSLSSGTLNHEQY
TRBJ2-7	TRBV19	ASSITGAYEQY
TRBJ2-1	TRBV19	ASSIGGRPDEQF
TRBJ1-2	TRBV5-1	ASSFVTGGREGYT
TRBJ1-2	TRBV9	ASSPQETGYGYT
TRBJ1-1	TRBV5-4	ASSNFALNTEAF
TRBJ2-7	TRBV5-1	ASSSPDRPSYEQY
TRBJ2-3	TRBV4-1	ASSHRLAGDTQY
TRBJ1-2	TRBV28	ASSRLDGYT
TRBJ2-1	TRBV7-3	ASSLNGRVGVNEQF
TRBJ2-3	TRBV9	ASSGGLAGGDTQY
TRBJ1-4	TRBV5-1	ASRPRGQGEKLF
TRBJ2-5	TRBV7-6	ASSLGTPETQY
TRBJ1-1	TRBV9	ASSHQGLTEAF
TRBJ1-4	TRBV19	ASSMRNFRELF
TRBJ2-5	TRBV11-3	ASSYGGGETQY
TRBJ2-2	TRBV25-1	ASSWGGAGELF
TRBJ2-5	TRBV18	ASSPGLTETQY
TRBJ2-1	TRBV25-1	ASSYSSYNEQF
TRBJ2-7	TRBV6-5	ASSYPVGGSEKY
TRBJ1-4	TRBV28	ASSLGGAGEKLF
TRBJ2-7	TRBV9	ASSEGLAAYEQY
TRBJ2-7	TRBV4-1	ASSQLEGPKEQY
TRBJ2-2	TRBV30	AWSSGLAGSGELF
TRBJ1-1	TRBV27	ASSLGTGTKAF
TRBJ2-1	TRBV9	ASSSGTSGTSSYNEQF
TRBJ2-7	TRBV29-1	SVEALGTNSYEQY
TRBJ2-2	TRBV18	ASSPTFGQGATGELF
TRBJ2-1	TRBV9	ASSPHGTNSYNEQF
TRBJ2-2	TRBV5-5	ASSSGTDPYTGELF
TRBJ2-1	TRBV7-8	ASSLETPHEQF
TRBJ2-1	TRBV2	ASSGTRTSGRNEQF
TRBJ2-7	TRBV7-2	ASSADAGGTVLREQY
TRBJ2-3	TRBV30	AWERLGAGRITDTQY
TRBJ1-2	TRBV5-4	ASSLAGNYGYT
TRBJ1-1	TRBV6-5	ASSPGQYTEAF
TRBJ1-5	TRBV7-3	ASSLSEDRGRGGNQPQH
TRBJ2-5	TRBV30	AWSGRLAGEEAQY
TRBJ2-7	TRBV6-1	ASCPSGGKYEQY
TRBJ2-1	TRBV5-1	ASSLVGQANNEQF
TRBJ1-1	TRBV19	ASTFGRAEAF
TRBJ2-7	TRBV5-1	ASSPQGLAGTYEQY
TRBJ2-2	TRBV5-4	ASSLSGNVGTGELF
TRBJ2-5	TRBV10-3	AISESAGQETQY
TRBJ1-2	TRBV18	ASSPRRGSGYT
TRBJ1-4	TRBV9	ASSPTGRNEKLF
TRBJ2-7	TRBV10-1	ASGDSYEQY
TRBJ2-7	TRBV7-4	ASSAYRSSYEQY
TRBJ2-1	TRBV28	ASSSQTSGRVDEQF
TRBJ2-1	TRBV5-4	ASSPTRTAGVNEQF
TRBJ1-1	TRBV5-1	ASSPRGTGGTEAF
TRBJ2-2	TRBV6-5	ASARGEDTGELF
TRBJ1-2	TRBV27	ASSSHMDRGRFGYT
TRBJ2-7	TRBV18	ASSPTGYEQY
TRBJ1-4	TRBV29-1	SVSGTVGKLF